A single sample gave rise to the 32 T cell receptor beta chains below, sequenced in a study of shared clonotypes between healthy human individuals (dated by TCRdb to the early 2020s). The protocol used for the library was the immunoSEQ multiplex PCR assay. This is the immuneACCESS table as TCRdb keeps it, with only in-frame sequences that have V and J called. A part of the clones is gone; compared with another copy, unresolved V genes explain less than half, and the rest is unexplained. Counted in this sample were about 1.1 million clones; approximately 77% of them appeared once. The top ten hold approximately 0.9% of the sample. The material sequenced was memory CD4+ T cells from PBMCs. The cell subset or site label corresponds to: CD45RA-negative fraction. The receptors come from a man between 18 and 35 years old in good health. Some clones in this sample may be carry-over from other donors' samples.

The genes are TRBV18 and TRBJ1-2; D might be TRBD1 (6 bases). The germline V gene encodes CDR1 KGHSH and CDR2 LQKENI. The CDR3 runs 15 residues. Trimming removed 10 bases from V and 2 bases from J, with 20 bases in between. DNA of the CDR3: TGTGCCAACAACATTAAGGGCGGGACAAACTATGGCTACACCTTC. Translating it yields CANNIKGGTNYGYTF.

This CDR3 is CASQQGYGANVLTF. The CDR3 DNA follows: TGTGCCAGCCAACAGGGGTATGGGGCCAACGTCCTGACTTTC. J is TRBJ2-6 and V is TRBV7-9; 7 bases fit TRBD1. There are 14 residues in the CDR3. Unmatched junction bases numbered 4, after V lost 8 bases and J lost 3 bases. CDR1 is SEHNR, CDR2 FQNEAQ, per germline (reference sequence).

V gene TRBV7-2 combines with J gene TRBJ2-7; D gene uncertain. CDR1 is SGHTA, CDR2 FQGNSA, per germline. This CDR3 contains 13 residues. The germline V and J ends were trimmed by 5 bases and 2 bases, with 10 bases remaining between them. CDR3 in amino acids: CASSLRRTYEQYF. The DNA for the CDR3 is TGTGCCAGCAGCCTTCGACGGACCTACGAGCAGTACTTC.

This chain connects TRBV30 to TRBJ2-3; 12 bases fit TRBD1. Germline V CDR1 and CDR2: GTSNPN, SVGIG (reference sequence). The CDR3 has 15 amino acids. V lost 3 bases, J lost 3 bases, and 4 bases stayed unmatched. CDR3 DNA sequence: TGTGCCTGGAGCAGGGACAGGGGGCTTACAGATACGCAGTATTTT. As protein: CAWSRDRGLTDTQYF.

This rearrangement joins TRBV28 to TRBJ1-2; 9 bases map to TRBD1. The CDR3 loop spans 16 amino acids. V gave up 2 bases and J gave up 7 bases; unmatched junction bases: 11. Germline CDR1 MDHEN, CDR2 SYDVKM. The CDR3 DNA is TGTGCCAGCAGTTTACTATATCGGGACAGGGCGGGTGGCTACACCTTC. The encoded protein is CASSLLYRDRAGGYTF.

CDR3 DNA sequence: TGTGCCAGCAGTTCCGGCAATACCTACGAGCAGTACTTC. It encodes CASSSGNTYEQYF. The chain couples TRBV6-5 to TRBJ2-7; D gene uncertain. The germline gives CDR1 MNHEY, CDR2 SVGAGI. The CDR3 runs 13 residues. With 4 bases removed from V and 2 bases from J, the gap between germline ends came to 9 bases.

This chain joins TRBV14 and TRBJ1-4, with 10 bases fitting TRBD1. V shed 4 bases and J 6 bases; nucleotides not matched to a gene: 8. Germline CDR1 reads SGHDN; CDR2 reads FVKESK. This CDR3 contains 16 residues. DNA of the CDR3: TGTGCCAGCAGCCGTATACGAGGGACAGGGGATGAAAAACTGTTTTTT. As protein: CASSRIRGTGDEKLFF.

This clone was counted between two and nine times. This chain connects TRBV21-1 to TRBJ2-6. TRBV21-1 is labeled a pseudogene. The CDR3 is made up of 16 amino acids. The CDR3 region is CASSKVSAVRANVLTF. The CDR3 DNA follows: TGTGCCAGCAGCAAAGTTTCAGCAGTTCGAGCCAACGTCCTGACTTTC.

This chain joins TRBV19 and TRBJ2-5; no reliable D call. CDR1 and CDR2 from the germline V gene are LNHDA and SQIVND (reference sequence). V dropped 4 bases and J dropped 2 bases, with 11 bases sitting between them. This CDR3 region has 14 residues. This chain's CDR3 is CASSKSVGQETQYF. For the CDR3, the DNA is TGTGCCAGTAGTAAGTCCGTGGGGCAAGAGACCCAGTACTTC.

The rearrangement joins TRBV6-6 to TRBJ1-2; perhaps TRBD1 as D (5 bases). The CDR3 is made up of 15 amino acids. The germline gives CDR1 MNHNY, CDR2 SVGAGI (reference sequence). The V end lost 0 bases, the J end lost 7 bases, and 15 bases lay between the germline ends. The CDR3 DNA follows: TGTGCCAGCAGTTACTCGAGGCAGGGTGAGGCTGGCTACACCTTC. Translating gives CASSYSRQGEAGYTF.

This clone was detected only once. The gene calls are TRBV19 and TRBJ1-1, with D hard to call. CDR1 and CDR2 (germline): LNHDA, SQIVND (reference sequence). Deletions cut 4 bases from V and 10 bases from J, with 16 bases between. The CDR3 runs to 13 residues. The CDR3 spells CASSTGRPLGAFF. DNA for the CDR3: TGTGCCAGTAGTACCGGGAGACCGCTAGGAGCTTTCTTT. Full variable domain (missing parts from reference TRBV19 and TRBJ1-1): DGGITQSPKYLFRKEGQNVTLSCEQNLNHDAMYWYRQDPGQGLRLIYYSQIVNDFQKGDIAEGYSVSREKKESFPLTVTSAQKNPTAFYLCASSTGRPLGAFFGQGTRLTVV.

The chain is built from TRBV6-1 and TRBJ2-5; the D is unclear. The CDR3 spans 14 residues. The V gene lost 6 bases and the J gene lost 3 bases, with 14 bases spanning the gap. Germline CDR1 reads MNHNS; CDR2 reads SASEGT. The CDR3 loop reads CASRPMGSEETQYF. CDR3 in DNA: TGTGCCAGCAGGCCTATGGGCAGTGAAGAGACCCAGTACTTC.

This chain joins TRBV29-1 and TRBJ2-7; D ambiguous. This CDR3 has 12 residues. Between the trimmed V and J ends, which lost 3 bases and 2 bases, there was a span of 8 bases. Looked up from germline, CDR1 is SQVTM and CDR2 is ANQGSEA. DNA for the CDR3: TGCAGCGTTGAGTCTCCTGCCTACGAGCAGTACTTC. Amino acids: CSVESPAYEQYF.

V is TRBV9 and J is TRBJ2-5; 12 nucleotides match TRBD2. Germline CDR1 reads SGDLS; CDR2 reads YYNGEE. Trimming cost V 3 bases and J 4 bases; bases outside gene matches: 10. This CDR3 has 17 residues. CDR3 in amino acids: CASSAGTSGSFGETQYF. The CDR3 DNA sequence: TGTGCCAGCAGCGCCGGGACTAGCGGGTCGTTCGGAGAGACCCAGTACTTC.

The CDR3 protein is CASSSRVDYGYTF. The CDR3 DNA reads TGTGCCAGCAGTTCCAGGGTTGACTATGGCTACACCTTC. The chain links TRBV28 to TRBJ1-2; tentative D call: TRBD1 (5 bases). Trimming left V 4 bases short and J 3 bases short, with 9 bases between. Germline CDR1 and CDR2: MDHEN and SYDVKM. The CDR3 loop spans 13 amino acids.

This clone appeared a few times. The rearrangement uses TRBV18 and TRBJ1-3; D is possibly TRBD1 (6 bases). Looked up from germline, CDR1 is KGHSH and CDR2 is LQKENI. Trimming pared 0 bases from V and 4 bases from J, leaving 13 bases between. The CDR3 length is 16 residues. Here the CDR3 reads CASSPPFWGLGNTIYF. In DNA form, the CDR3 reads TGTGCCAGCTCACCACCATTCTGGGGGCTAGGAAACACCATATATTTT.

The chain has TRBV27 and TRBJ2-7; tentative D call: TRBD1 (6 bases). Germline CDR1 and CDR2: MNHEY and SMNVEV (reference sequence). The CDR3 is made up of 14 amino acids. Trimming took off 6 bases at V and 0 bases at J, with 12 bases between the two ends. In DNA, the CDR3 is TGTGCCAGCAGCCCGAACAGGGCCTCCTACGAGCAGTACTTC. Its protein product is CASSPNRASYEQYF.

This clone has only one observation. The chain combines TRBV30 with TRBJ1-5; perhaps TRBD1 as D (5 bases). This CDR3 comprises 16 residues. V lost 3 bases to trimming and J lost 4 bases, with 19 bases between them. CDR1 is GTSNPN, CDR2 SVGIG, per germline (reference sequence). In DNA, the CDR3 is TGTGCCTGGAGCGAAGGCCGGGACGGAGGTAATCAGCCCCAGCATTTT. It encodes CAWSEGRDGGNQPQHF.

The chain is built from TRBV5-1 and TRBJ2-7, with D perhaps being TRBD1 or TRBD2 (5 bases each). The CDR3 contains 13 residues. The germline V gene encodes CDR1 SGHRS and CDR2 YFSETQ. Trimming took 5 bases from V and 9 from J, leaving 18 bases between them. The CDR3 DNA reads as TGCGCCAGCAGTCCCGTGGGGGATGAGGGGCAGTACTTC. This encodes CASSPVGDEGQYF.

The V and J genes are TRBV19 and TRBJ1-5, with D unclear. The CDR3 consists of 14 residues. Between the trimmed V and J ends, which lost 6 bases and 6 bases, there was a span of 15 bases. Germline values: CDR1 LNHDA, CDR2 SQIVND (reference sequence). CDR3 sequence (DNA): TGTGCCAGTAGGGGTCCTGGAGGAGGTCAGCCCCAGCATTTT. Protein product: CASRGPGGGQPQHF.

DNA of the CDR3: TGTGCCAGCAGCCCACCCGGGACTCTCAATGAGCAGTTCTTC. Translation: CASSPPGTLNEQFF. The chain combines TRBV11-3 with TRBJ2-1, with TRBD2 as a possible D gene (6 bases). The germline V gene has CDR1 SGHNT and CDR2 YENEEA. V was cut by 5 bases and J by 6 bases, with 14 bases left in between. This CDR3 has 14 amino acids.

This chain uses TRBV5-4 with TRBJ1-2, with 8 nucleotides matching TRBD1. Germline V gene lookup returns CDR1 SGHNT and CDR2 YYREEE (reference sequence). The CDR3 spans 13 residues. V lost 1 base and J lost 8; bases outside the gene matches: 4. Written as DNA, the CDR3 is TGTGCCAGCAGCTTGAAGGACAGGGAAGGCTACACCTTC. This gives the protein CASSLKDREGYTF.

The chain carries TRBV7-3 and TRBJ2-7, with D possibly matching TRBD2 (6 bases). Trimming cost V 5 bases and J 5 bases, with 25 bases left between them. In germline, CDR1 is SGHTA, CDR2 FQGTGA. The CDR3 totals 17 residues. CDR3 in amino acids: CASSPAGRGASFDEQYF. CDR3 nucleotide sequence: TGTGCCAGCAGCCCTGCTGGGCGGGGCGCATCGTTCGACGAGCAGTACTTC.

This clone was detected only a few times. The V and J genes are TRBV6-4 and TRBJ2-1, with no clear D. From germline, CDR1 is MRHNA and CDR2 SNTAGT. The V and J ends lost 3 bases and 2 bases respectively, with 14 bases between them. The CDR3 covers 16 residues. This CDR3 reads CASSEGPNEPYNEQFF. DNA for the CDR3: TGTGCCAGCAGTGAGGGTCCAAATGAACCCTACAATGAGCAGTTCTTC.

The V call is TRBV5-4, the J call TRBJ1-6; D is unresolved. The V end lost 4 bases, the J end lost 8 bases, and 16 bases lay between the germline ends. The germline V gene has CDR1 SGHNT and CDR2 YYREEE (reference sequence). This CDR3 comprises 15 residues. CDR3 amino acids: CASSLDTGIDSPLHF. The CDR3, as DNA: TGTGCCAGCAGCCTCGACACGGGGATAGATTCACCCCTCCACTTT.

The chain recombines TRBV7-8 with TRBJ2-7, with D possibly being TRBD2 (6 bases). The V gene's germline CDR1 is SGHVS and CDR2 FQNEAQ. CDR3 length: 15 amino acids. V lost 4 bases and J 3 bases, leaving 16 bases between the germline ends. CDR3 nucleotide sequence: TGTGCCAGCAGCTCGTTTATCGGGAGTTACTACGAGCAGTACTTC. It specifies CASSSFIGSYYEQYF.

V usage is TRBV11-2 and J usage is TRBJ2-5; D is unclear. The DNA end is more similar to TRBJ2-7, so the J call may be wrong. CDR1 and CDR2 (germline): SGHAT, FQNNGV. This CDR3 region has 14 residues. The chain's CDR3 is CASSLARSSYEQYF. The CDR3 DNA follows: TGTGCCAGCAGCTTAGCCAGATCCTCCTACGAGCAGTACTTC.

The chain employs TRBV6-5 and TRBJ2-7, with 10 bases fitting TRBD1. CDR1 and CDR2 from the germline V gene are MNHEY and SVGAGI. J lost 5 bases, V lost 2 bases, and 9 bases had no gene match. This CDR3 has 16 amino acids. This CDR3 is CASSYPGTGVGNEQYF. The CDR3 region has the DNA TGTGCCAGCAGTTACCCGGGGACAGGGGTCGGAAACGAGCAGTACTTC.

This clone turned up a few times. The chain links TRBV7-9 to TRBJ2-4; possibly TRBD1 or TRBD2 for D (5 bases each). V was cut by 5 bases and J by 2 bases, with 13 bases left in between. CDR1 and CDR2 from the germline V gene are SEHNR and FQNEAQ (reference sequence). The CDR3 length is 15 residues. The CDR3 nucleotides read TGTGCCAGCAGCCCCCAGGGAGTGACCAAAAACATTCAGTACTTC. Translation: CASSPQGVTKNIQYF.

The chain links TRBV6-1 to TRBJ2-7; D is possibly TRBD1 (5 bases). The CDR3 spans 14 residues. Germline values: CDR1 MNHNS, CDR2 SASEGT. V was shortened by 2 bases and J by 2 bases, with 10 bases between the two germline ends. CDR3 in amino acids: CASSESDKTYEQYF. CDR3 sequence (DNA): TGTGCCAGCAGTGAATCGGACAAAACCTACGAGCAGTACTTC.

The chain is built from TRBV28 and TRBJ2-1; D might be TRBD1 (6 bases). The CDR3 covers 17 residues. V was pared by 6 bases and J by 0 bases, with 18 bases between. Germline CDR1 is MDHEN and CDR2 is SYDVKM. The CDR3 bases are TGTGCCAGCAGAAGTACAGGGTCCCTGAGCTCCTACAATGAGCAGTTCTTC. Protein sequence: CASRSTGSLSSYNEQFF.

The gene calls are TRBV28 and TRBJ2-7, with a tentative D call TRBD2 (6 bases). The CDR3 sequence is 13 residues long. Between the trimmed V and J ends, which lost 6 bases and 7 bases, there was a span of 16 bases. The germline gives CDR1 MDHEN, CDR2 SYDVKM. The CDR3 bases are TGTGCCAGCAGCACGACTAGTATGGGTGAGCAGTACTTC. Translation gives CASSTTSMGEQYF.